The entry that follows covers one TCR beta chain sequence. In this sample, this clonotype turned up a few times. Its antigen is currently not known. Base qualities were left out, and no much larger clone turns up one base away. Spanning cysteine to phenylalanine, the CDR3 consists of 16 amino acids. The only DNA kept is the CDR3, 48 bases in frame from the first base. CDR1 DFQATT and CDR2 SNEGSKA were looked up in the germline V gene (reference sequence). V has 3 bases trimmed and J has 2 bases trimmed; junction bases matching no gene number 6. TCRdb names Illumina HiSeq 1500 as the instrument used. TCRdb reworked the public reads: Q25 trimming with fastp, MiXCR clone assembly, productive beta chains retained. Entries are consolidated by CDR3 protein sequence, retaining the most common genes and DNA. The table for this sample lists hundreds of thousands of distinct CDR3 sequences; about a third of them were counted only once. The ten largest clones capture more than 2.5% of the sample.

The data belong to a study of T cell repertoires in cytomegalovirus infection (dated by TCRdb to between 2018 and 2021). As for the study more broadly: Donor HLA type was relevant to the analysis, as public TCR beta signatures indicated carriage of CMV infection together with the matching HLA type. Study-wide findings and limitations: In both this cohort and an independent roughly 350-donor cohort, the cumulative frequency of public TCR beta family members distinguished carriers of CMV infection plus the relevant HLA type. The ex vivo response was dominated by HLA-C-restricted CMV-specific TCR beta clonotypes, and the single most frequent clonotype in two of eight donors was supplied by these HLA-C-restricted clonotypes.

The sequenced sample consisted of PBMCs. This sequence originates from a human donor in good health (CMV status not recorded). Some clones in this sample may be carry-over from other donors' samples. This chain is built from TRBV20-1 and TRBJ2-3, and 12 junctional nucleotides match TRBD2. The DNA sequence is given as TGCAGTGCTAGCCCTCTAGCGGGGGGGCCCACAGATACGCAGTATTTT. Its product reads: CSASPLAGGPTDTQYF.